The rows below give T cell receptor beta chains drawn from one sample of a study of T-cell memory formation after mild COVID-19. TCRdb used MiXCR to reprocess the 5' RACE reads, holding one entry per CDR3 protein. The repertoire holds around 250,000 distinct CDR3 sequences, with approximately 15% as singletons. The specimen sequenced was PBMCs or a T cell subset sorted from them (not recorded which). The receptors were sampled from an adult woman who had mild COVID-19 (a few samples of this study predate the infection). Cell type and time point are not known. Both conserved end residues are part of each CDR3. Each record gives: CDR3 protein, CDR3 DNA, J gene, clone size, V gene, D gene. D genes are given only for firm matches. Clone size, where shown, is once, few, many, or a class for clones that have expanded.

CASSPLAGGPTPSSYNEQFF TGTGCCAGCAGTCCCCTAGCGGGAGGGCCCACCCCCAGCTCCTACAATGAGCAGTTCTTC TRBJ2-1 . TRBV12-3/TRBV12-4 TRBD2
CASREMTGLNTEAFF TGTGCCAGCAGAGAGATGACAGGGTTGAACACTGAAGCTTTCTTT TRBJ1-1 . TRBV6-2/TRBV6-3 TRBD1
CASSQEITGGNAEAFF TGTGCCAGCAGCCAAGAAATTACAGGGGGTAACGCTGAAGCTTTCTTT TRBJ1-1 . TRBV4-2 TRBD1
CASSSSGRGRVNTEAFF TGTGCCAGCAGCTCCTCGGGCAGGGGGCGTGTGAACACTGAAGCTTTCTTT TRBJ1-1 few TRBV7-9 TRBD1
CSASGSPGQGSDGYTF TGCAGTGCTAGTGGTTCCCCGGGACAGGGTTCAGATGGCTACACCTTC TRBJ1-2 . TRBV20-1 TRBD1
CASSPRGVAGGPAYNEQFF TGTGCCAGCAGCCCCCGTGGGGTAGCGGGAGGGCCCGCGTACAATGAGCAGTTCTTC TRBJ2-1 few TRBV7-2 TRBD2
CASSIDPWLTGYNEQFF TGTGCCAGTAGTATAGATCCTTGGTTAACAGGGTACAATGAGCAGTTCTTC TRBJ2-1 . TRBV19 .
CASSVPGTGFRNYGYTF TGTGCCAGCAGCGTCCCCGGGACAGGGTTTCGTAACTATGGCTACACCTTC TRBJ1-2 . TRBV9 TRBD1
CAATPGLARQDEQFF TGTGCCGCCACACCGGGACTAGCGCGGCAGGATGAGCAGTTCTTC TRBJ2-1 few TRBV5-4 TRBD2
CASSLGDGGKLFF TGTGCCAGCAGCTTAGGGGACGGGGGAAAACTGTTTTTT TRBJ1-4 few TRBV7-6 .
CASSSAGGGNTIYF TGTGCCAGCAGTTCGGCAGGGGGAGGAAACACCATATATTTT TRBJ1-3 once TRBV12-3/TRBV12-4 TRBD1
CSASGGNVYNEQFF TGCAGTGCTAGCGGCGGGAATGTCTACAATGAGCAGTTCTTC TRBJ2-1 few TRBV20-1 .
CASSFRDRGNEQYF TGTGCCAGCAGCTTCCGGGACAGGGGTAACGAGCAGTACTTC TRBJ2-7 few TRBV7-6 TRBD1
CASRATGGGSPLHF TGTGCCAGCAGGGCTACAGGGGGCGGTTCACCCCTCCACTTT TRBJ1-6 . TRBV25-1 TRBD1
CASSSNRGRVTEAFF TGTGCCAGCAGCTCGAACAGGGGGCGCGTCACTGAAGCTTTCTTT TRBJ1-1 few TRBV11-2 TRBD1
CASLTHRAGNTEAFF TGTGCCAGCCTTACCCACAGGGCCGGGAACACTGAAGCTTTCTTT TRBJ1-1 . TRBV12-3/TRBV12-4 .
CASSLNRYEQYF TGTGCCAGCAGTTTGAATCGCTACGAGCAGTACTTC TRBJ2-7 few TRBV12-3/TRBV12-4 .
CASSLRSNNEQFF TGTGCCAGCAGTCTCAGATCTAACAATGAGCAGTTCTTC TRBJ2-1 . TRBV12-3/TRBV12-4 .
CSVLAGSYNEQFF TGCAGCGTTTTAGCGGGGAGCTACAATGAGCAGTTCTTC TRBJ2-1 . TRBV29-1 TRBD2
CSARVREVSYEQYF TGCAGTGCTAGAGTCAGGGAAGTCTCCTACGAGCAGTACTTC TRBJ2-7 . TRBV20-1 .
CASSLAGELAGGSYEQYF TGTGCCAGCAGCTTAGCAGGGGAACTAGCGGGAGGTTCCTACGAGCAGTACTTC TRBJ2-7 . TRBV7-6 TRBD2
CATSDLITNEQFF TGTGCCACCAGTGACCTAATAACAAATGAGCAGTTCTTC TRBJ2-1 few TRBV24-1 .
CASSLIGNTDTQYF TGCGCCAGCAGCTTGATAGGGAACACAGATACGCAGTATTTT TRBJ2-3 . TRBV5-1 .
CASKGNGELFF TGCGCCAGCAAAGGAAACGGGGAGCTGTTTTTT TRBJ2-2 few TRBV5-1 .
CSVSAGNQPQHF TGCAGCGTTTCCGCTGGAAATCAGCCCCAGCATTTT TRBJ1-5 . TRBV29-1 .
CASSLTSGSETQYF TGTGCCAGCAGCTTAACTAGCGGGTCAGAGACGCAGTATTTT TRBJ2-3 many TRBV7-3 TRBD2
CATSTASSGANVLTF TGTGCCACCAGCACGGCTAGCTCCGGGGCCAACGTCCTGACTTTC TRBJ2-6 few TRBV15 .
CATSPLGRRSGANVLTF TGTGCCACCAGCCCCCTCGGACGGCGCTCTGGGGCCAACGTCCTGACTTTC TRBJ2-6 . TRBV15 .
CASSEGGGRPQETQYF TGTGCCAGCAGTGAAGGTGGAGGGAGGCCTCAAGAGACCCAGTACTTC TRBJ2-5 . TRBV25-1 .
CASSLKVGPSYNEQFF TGTGCCAGCAGTTTGAAAGTGGGTCCCTCCTACAATGAGCAGTTCTTC TRBJ2-1 medium-sized TRBV12-3/TRBV12-4 .
CATSRGAGVRRGAVFF . TRBJ2-2 . TRBV15 .
CASSPRRVADRLYNEQFF TGTGCCAGCAGCCCCCGCCGAGTAGCCGACAGACTCTACAATGAGCAGTTCTTC TRBJ2-1 once TRBV7-9 .
CASSYQDSTGNTIYF TGTGCCAGCAGCTATCAGGACAGCACGGGAAACACCATATATTTT TRBJ1-3 . TRBV3-1 .
CASSLEPSNSPLHF TGTGCCAGCAGTTTAGAGCCCTCCAATTCACCCCTCCACTTT TRBJ1-6 . TRBV12-3/TRBV12-4 .
CASSLSGTEEEFGYTF TGTGCCAGCAGCTTGAGTGGGACAGAAGAGGAGTTTGGCTACACCTTC TRBJ1-2 few TRBV5-6 TRBD1
CASSSQQGAEAFF TGTGCCAGCAGTTCCCAACAGGGGGCTGAAGCTTTCTTT TRBJ1-1 . TRBV12-3/TRBV12-4 TRBD1
CASSPNLYVTSDEQYF TGTGCCAGCAGCCCTAACCTGTATGTCACCTCCGACGAGCAGTACTTC TRBJ2-7 few TRBV3-1 .
CATSGGVNQPQHF TGTGCCACCAGTGGGGGGGTCAATCAGCCCCAGCATTTT TRBJ1-5 few TRBV24-1 .
CASSFSGNAADTIYF TGTGCCAGCAGCTTTTCAGGGAATGCGGCGGACACCATATATTTT TRBJ1-3 . TRBV7-9 .
CASSLQGADAFF TGCGCCAGCAGCTTGCAGGGGGCTGATGCTTTCTTT TRBJ1-1 . TRBV5-1 TRBD1
CASSEEGMVEQYF TGTGCCAGCAGTGAGGAAGGGATGGTCGAGCAGTACTTC TRBJ2-7 . TRBV6-1 .
CASSSKSLRDGSSYNEQFF TGTGCCAGCAGCTCAAAATCTCTACGGGACGGGAGCTCCTACAATGAGCAGTTCTTC TRBJ2-1 many TRBV11-2 .
CASSPGAGEQPQHF TGTGCCAGCAGCCCCGGGGCAGGGGAACAGCCCCAGCATTTT TRBJ1-5 . TRBV2 .
CASSELGQGPYEQYF TGTGCCAGCAGTGAATTAGGACAGGGGCCCTACGAGCAGTACTTC TRBJ2-7 few TRBV2 TRBD1
CASSSGLAGGDSLTLTDTQYF TGCGCCAGCAGCTCCGGACTAGCGGGAGGCGATAGCCTGACCCTCACAGATACGCAGTATTTT TRBJ2-3 few TRBV5-1 TRBD2
CASSQDLFSPYEQYF TGCGCCAGCAGCCAAGATCTTTTTAGTCCTTACGAGCAGTACTTC TRBJ2-7 . TRBV4-1 .
CASISPGLAGGEGTDTQYF TGTGCCAGCATCTCCCCGGGACTAGCGGGAGGAGAAGGCACAGATACGCAGTATTTT TRBJ2-3 few TRBV12-3/TRBV12-4 TRBD2
CASSRTTGIYGYTF TGCGCCAGCAGCCGGACAACGGGAATCTATGGCTACACCTTC TRBJ1-2 . TRBV4-3 .
CSASKPGFSYGYTF TGCAGTGCTAGTAAGCCGGGGTTCTCTTATGGCTACACCTTC TRBJ1-2 . TRBV20-1 .
CASAGGDNSKKETQYF TGCGCCTCCGCCGGGGGGGATAATTCGAAGAAAGAGACCCAGTACTTC TRBJ2-5 . TRBV5-1 TRBD2
CASSLRGRVSGETQYF TGTGCCAGCAGCTTAAGGGGACGTGTTTCGGGAGAGACCCAGTACTTC TRBJ2-5 few TRBV7-3 .
CSASRDHEQFF TGCAGTGCTTCCCGGGATCATGAGCAGTTCTTC TRBJ2-1 few TRBV20-1 .